This TCR beta chain derives from a study of CXCR3 chemokines and chemotherapy response in bladder cancer. MiXCR was run by TCRdb on the PCR reads, yielding one entry per CDR3 protein. This table has about 13,000 distinct CDR3 sequences, around an eighth appearing once. Trimming took off 0 bases at V and 0 bases at J, with 15 bases between the two ends. The CDR3 contains 18 residues. Germline V gene data show CDR1 as MNHEY and CDR2 as SVGAGI. This clonotype was sampled from a human donor with bladder cancer that did not respond to neoadjuvant chemotherapy. The V call is TRBV6-5, the J call TRBJ1-3; a weak D match, TRBD1 (5 bases). This sample was obtained from a patient whose treatment included neoadjuvant chemotherapy. The CDR3 DNA reads as TGTGCCAGCAGTTACTCGACCTCACAGGCGCACTCTGGAAACACCATATATTTT. This sequence encodes CASSYSTSQAHSGNTIYF.